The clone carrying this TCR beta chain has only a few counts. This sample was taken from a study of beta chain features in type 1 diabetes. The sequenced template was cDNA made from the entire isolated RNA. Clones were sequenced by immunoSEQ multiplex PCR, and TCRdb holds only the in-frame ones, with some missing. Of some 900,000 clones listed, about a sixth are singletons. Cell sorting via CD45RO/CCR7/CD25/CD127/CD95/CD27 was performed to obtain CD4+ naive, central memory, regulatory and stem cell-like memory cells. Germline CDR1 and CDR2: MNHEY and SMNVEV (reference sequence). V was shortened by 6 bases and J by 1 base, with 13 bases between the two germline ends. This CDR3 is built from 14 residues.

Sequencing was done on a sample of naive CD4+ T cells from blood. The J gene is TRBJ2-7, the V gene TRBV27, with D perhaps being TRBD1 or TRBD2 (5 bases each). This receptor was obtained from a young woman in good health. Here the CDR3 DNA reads TGTGCCAGCAGAAGCCGGGGCAATTCCTACGAGCAGTACTTC. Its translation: CASRSRGNSYEQYF.